This TCR beta chain was found in a study of T cell repertoires in cytomegalovirus infection. Study in general: Both CMV infection and a matching HLA type were indicated by public TCR beta signatures.

The table lists this clonotype with many counts. Its specificity is unknown. Notes on the study in general: The response measured ex vivo was dominated by TCR beta clonotypes (HLA-C-restricted and CMV-specific).

TCRdb used MiXCR to reprocess the reads, holding one entry per CDR3 protein. The table records fewer than 350,000 distinct CDR3 sequences, over 7.5% of them present only once. Germline values: CDR1 ENHRY, CDR2 SYGVKD. CDR3 size: 14 residues. V was shortened by 3 bases and J by 7 bases, with 12 bases between the two germline ends. Sequenced sample: PBMCs. This TCR was sampled from a human donor in good health (CMV status not recorded). Some clones in this sample may be carry-over from other donors' samples. This chain links TRBV10-3 with TRBJ1-4; D gene uncertain. DNA for the CDR3: TGTGCCATCAGTGAAGGTAGTGAGGGTGAAAAACTGTTTTTT. It codes for CAISEGSEGEKLFF.